The source of this T cell receptor beta chain is a study of CD8 T cells in ankylosing spondylitis. As the method for making TCR beta libraries, quantitative 5'-RACE with molecular barcodes was used. TCRdb re-called the 5' RACE reads through MiXCR, storing one row per CDR3 protein. The sample has about 440,000 distinct CDR3 sequences, 17% seen once. Comments on this clonotype: Antigen unknown.

Trimming pared 5 bases from V and 0 bases from J, leaving 8 bases between. This CDR3 has 14 amino acids. CDR1 and CDR2 (germline): LGHDT, YNNKEL (reference sequence). Findings and limits, study-wide: A TCR beta motif of several highly homologous variants seemed to mark ankylosing spondylitis blood. Clones tied to disease were said to be significantly enriched in matched ankylosing spondylitis synovial fluid. In synovial fluid and blood from reactive arthritis, some motif variants were previously reported.

The sequencing input was blood, either unsorted or a sorted T cell fraction (not recorded which). The genes are TRBV3-1 and TRBJ1-3, with D unclear. The clonotype originates from a male donor with ankylosing spondylitis. The CDR3 nucleotides read TGTGCCAGCAGCAGCCTAAGCTCTGGAAACACCATATATTTT. Translated, it gives CASSSLSSGNTIYF.